The entry that follows covers one T cell receptor beta chain sequence. Its antigen is as yet unknown. Multiplex touch-down PCR with TRB-A/B primers amplified rearranged V-D-J TRB sequences. TCRdb re-called the multiplex PCR reads with MiXCR, one entry per CDR3 protein. The sample lists several thousand distinct CDR3 sequences; 35% to 45% were seen once. Deletions cut 1 base from V and 7 bases from J, with 20 bases between. CDR3 length equals 16 residues. Germline CDR1 and CDR2: SGHTA and FQGNSA. The sample is drawn from a study of T cell repertoires in aging, cancer and after chemotherapy. Study-wide context: Six age groups, ranging from 30 or younger to 70 or older, included the donors. Repeat sampling of healthy donors over several months to years showed clear clonal overlap. Roughly 8.9 million TCR reads were in the whole dataset. Findings and caveats of the study: Median generation probability rose over the chemotherapy interval in each cancer cohort, suggesting rebound thymic output.

Amplification of TCR beta used genomic DNA extracted from peripheral blood. Input material: blood. This TCR was sampled from a human donor in good health. The gene calls are TRBV7-2 and TRBJ2-7; the D gene could be TRBD1 or TRBD2 (6 bases each). The CDR3 is CASSLEVGGAGGEQYF. CDR3 bases: TGTGCCAGCAGCTTAGAGGTGGGGGGCGCCGGCGGAGAGCAGTACTTC.